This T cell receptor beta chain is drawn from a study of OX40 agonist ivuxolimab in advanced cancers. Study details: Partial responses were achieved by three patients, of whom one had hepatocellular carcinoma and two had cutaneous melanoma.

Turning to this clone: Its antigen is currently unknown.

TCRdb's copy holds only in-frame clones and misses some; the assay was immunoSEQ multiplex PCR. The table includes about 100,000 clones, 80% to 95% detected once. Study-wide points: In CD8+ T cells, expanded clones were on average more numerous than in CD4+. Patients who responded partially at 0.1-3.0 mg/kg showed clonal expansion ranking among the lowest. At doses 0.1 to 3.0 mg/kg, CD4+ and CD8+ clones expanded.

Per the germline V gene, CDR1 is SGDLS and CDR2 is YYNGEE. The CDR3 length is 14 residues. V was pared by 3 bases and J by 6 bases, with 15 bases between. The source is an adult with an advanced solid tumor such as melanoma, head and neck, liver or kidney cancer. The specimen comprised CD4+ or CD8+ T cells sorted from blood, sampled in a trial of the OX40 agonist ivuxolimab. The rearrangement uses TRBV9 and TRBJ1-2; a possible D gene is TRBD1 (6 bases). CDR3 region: CASSANRESDGYTF. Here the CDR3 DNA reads TGTGCCAGCAGCGCCAACAGGGAATCAGATGGCTACACCTTC.